The clone carrying this TCR beta chain occurred many times. These data belong to a study of T cells in Graves' hyperthyroidism and ophthalmopathy. Researchers took RNA transcripts and amplified the TCR beta CDR3 regions from them. First-round RT-PCR of the TCR CDR3 relied on the HTBI primer set. MiXCR was run by TCRdb on the multiplex PCR reads, yielding one entry per CDR3 protein. The sample lists under 650,000 distinct CDR3 sequences, 15% to 20% occurring once. The germline V gene has CDR1 SGHTA and CDR2 FQGNSA. V lost 5 bases and J lost 4; bases outside the gene matches: 11. This CDR3 contains 16 residues. Thyroid ultrasound, orbital computed tomography, clinical symptoms, and serum thyroxine and TRAb underpinned diagnoses.

The V gene is TRBV7-2, the J gene TRBJ2-3; 8 bases are shared with TRBD1. The clonotype comes from a woman in her thirties with Graves' hyperthyroidism. Sequencing used blood. The CDR3 region is CASSPRLTGGADTQYF. DNA for the CDR3: TGTGCCAGCAGCCCCCGCCTAACAGGGGGAGCAGATACGCAGTATTTT.